The clone carrying this T cell receptor beta chain appeared a single time. Its antigen is unidentified. The data were produced by immunoSEQ multiplex PCR, yet TCRdb's version contains in-frame clones alone and is incomplete. The table shows about 120,000 clones, with over 75% occurring only once. V lost 1 base and J lost 6; bases outside the gene matches: 6. CDR1 and CDR2 (germline): SGHRS, YFSETQ. This CDR3 is 15 amino acids long. The entry originates in a study of OX40 agonist ivuxolimab in advanced cancers. At the level of the study: The study enrolled dose-escalation patients with hepatocellular carcinoma, melanoma, renal cell or head and neck cancer. Partial response was recorded in three patients: one hepatocellular carcinoma and two cutaneous melanoma cases. General observations from the study: Expanded clones were, on average, more numerous in CD8+ T cells than in CD4+. Antigen specificity of clonally expanded peripheral T cells was not established.

The receptor's source is an adult with an advanced solid tumor such as melanoma, head and neck, liver or kidney cancer. J is TRBJ2-3 and V is TRBV5-1, with 9 bases that match TRBD1. The source was CD4+ or CD8+ T cells sorted from blood, collected in a trial of the OX40 agonist ivuxolimab. As DNA, the CDR3 is TGCGCCAGCAGCTTGTGGGGACAGGGAGTGGATACGCAGTATTTT. It is translated as CASSLWGQGVDTQYF.